This T cell receptor beta chain derives from a study of T cell repertoires in cytomegalovirus infection (dated by TCRdb to the late 2010s). A note on the overall study: The peptide stimulations were aimed at well-studied HLA-B-restricted epitopes as well as recently identified HLA-C-restricted CMV epitopes, whose presentation resists viral immunomodulation. Donor HLA type was relevant to the analysis, as public TCR beta signatures indicated carriage of CMV infection together with the matching HLA type.

The germline V gene specifies SGHRS as CDR1 and YFSETQ as CDR2. V is reduced by 0 bases and J by 8 bases, leaving a spacing of 14 bases between them. Its CDR3 holds 14 amino acids, cysteine through phenylalanine. The kept DNA is CDR3 alone, 42 bases in frame from the first base. Sequencer: Illumina HiSeq 1500. Through fastp at Q25 and MiXCR, TCRdb rebuilt clones from the public reads, retaining in-frame beta chains. CDR3 protein duplicates are merged, each entry listing the most common genes and DNA. This sample is represented by some 320,000 distinct CDR3 sequences; just under 30% of them were singletons. The top ten constitute 20% of the sample. General conclusions and limits of the study: Carriers of CMV infection plus the relevant HLA type were discriminated by the cumulative frequency of public TCR beta family members in the study cohort and in an independent roughly 370-donor cohort. The ex vivo response was dominated by HLA-C-restricted CMV-specific TCR beta clonotypes, which also provided the single most frequent clonotype in two of eight donors.

The treatment or condition label, read with the paper, signifies: in vitro stimulation with specific CMV peptide epitopes to enrich CMV-specific T cells. Concerning this clonotype: The clone's antigen remains unknown. No per-base quality is available; no much larger clone lies one base away.

The chain links TRBV5-1 with TRBJ1-2; TRBD1 might be the D gene, on 5 matching bases. The sample was cultured PBMCs, taken from culture after CMV antigen stimulation. The receptor was derived from a human donor in good health (CMV status not recorded). Some clones in this sample may be carry-over from other donors' samples. The DNA sequence follows: TGCGCCAGCAGCTTGGACCAGGGTGGTGGCGGCTACACCTTC. Translation gives CASSLDQGGGGYTF.